The clone carrying this T cell receptor (beta chain) appeared a few times. Its matching antigen is unknown. Sorted cells reached over 95% purity in every population. The data were taken from a study of beta chain features in type 1 diabetes. Trimming took off 5 bases at V and 7 bases at J, with 12 bases between the two ends. From germline, CDR1 is MDHEN and CDR2 SYDVKM. The CDR3 contains 12 residues. Study-level points and caveats: Shorter TCRB CDR3s, moderately but significantly so, marked every one of the four CD4+ subsets in Type 1 diabetes patients.

Reverse transcribing all isolated RNA meant expressed TCRB transcripts were sequenced. Profiled with immunoSEQ multiplex PCR; TCRdb holds only in-frame clones, not every one. The profile shows 600,000 or so clones, over 11% of them singletons. The sequence was collected from a man aged 18 to 29 with type 1 diabetes. The chain recombines TRBV28 with TRBJ2-7; D uncertain. Sequencing input: naive CD4+ T cells from blood. The CDR3 nucleotides read TGTGCCAGCAGTCAAAATCCGTTGGAGCAGTACTTC. Its protein is CASSQNPLEQYF.